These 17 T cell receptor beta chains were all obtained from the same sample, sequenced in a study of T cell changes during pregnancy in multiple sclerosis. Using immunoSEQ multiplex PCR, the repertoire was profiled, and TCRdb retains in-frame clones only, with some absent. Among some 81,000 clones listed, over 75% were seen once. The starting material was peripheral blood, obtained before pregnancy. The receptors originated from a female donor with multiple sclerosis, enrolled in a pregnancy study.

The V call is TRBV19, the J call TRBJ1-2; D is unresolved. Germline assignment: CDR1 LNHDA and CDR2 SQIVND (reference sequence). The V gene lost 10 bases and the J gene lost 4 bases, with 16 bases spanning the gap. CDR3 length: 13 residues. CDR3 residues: CATHVEGSYGYTF. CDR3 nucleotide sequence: TGTGCCACCCACGTGGAAGGGAGCTATGGCTACACCTTC.

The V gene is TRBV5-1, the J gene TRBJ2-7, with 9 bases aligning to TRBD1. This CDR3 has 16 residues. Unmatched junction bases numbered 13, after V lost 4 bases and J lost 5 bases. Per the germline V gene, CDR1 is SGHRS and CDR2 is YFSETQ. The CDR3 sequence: CASSPILPGQGHEQYF. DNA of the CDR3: TGCGCCAGCAGCCCAATTCTCCCGGGACAGGGCCACGAGCAGTACTTC.

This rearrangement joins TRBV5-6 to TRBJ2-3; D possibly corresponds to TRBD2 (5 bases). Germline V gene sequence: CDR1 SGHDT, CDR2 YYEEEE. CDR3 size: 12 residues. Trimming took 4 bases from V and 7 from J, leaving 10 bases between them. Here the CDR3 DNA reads TGTGCCAGCAGCCAGGACTGGTATACGCAGTATTTT. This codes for CASSQDWYTQYF.

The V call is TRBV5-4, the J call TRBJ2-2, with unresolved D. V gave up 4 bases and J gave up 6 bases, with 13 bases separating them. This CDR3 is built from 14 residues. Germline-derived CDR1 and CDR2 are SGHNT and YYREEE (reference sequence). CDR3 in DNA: TGTGCCAGCAGCCCTCAGGATAGTGCCGGGGAGCTGTTTTTT. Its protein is CASSPQDSAGELFF.

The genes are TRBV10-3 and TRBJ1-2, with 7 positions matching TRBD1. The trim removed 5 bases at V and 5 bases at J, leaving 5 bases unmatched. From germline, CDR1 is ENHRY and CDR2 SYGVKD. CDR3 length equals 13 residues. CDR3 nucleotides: TGTGCCATCAGTTCAGGGGGAGGTTATGGCTACACCTTC. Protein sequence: CAISSGGGYGYTF.

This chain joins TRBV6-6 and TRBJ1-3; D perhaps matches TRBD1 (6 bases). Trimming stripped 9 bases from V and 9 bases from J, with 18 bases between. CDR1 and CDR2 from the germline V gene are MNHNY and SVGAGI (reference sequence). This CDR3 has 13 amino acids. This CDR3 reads CASTQTGYGTIYF. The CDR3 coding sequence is TGTGCCAGTACCCAAACAGGGTATGGCACCATATATTTT.

The CDR3 DNA follows: TGCGCCAGCAGCCAAGAAGGACAGAATGAAAAACTGTTTTTT. The encoded protein is CASSQEGQNEKLFF. The J gene is TRBJ1-4, the V gene TRBV4-1; a weak D match, TRBD1 (6 bases). CDR1 is MGHRA and CDR2 is YSYEKL in the germline V gene. V was cut by 0 bases and J by 5 bases, with 7 bases left in between. The CDR3 is 14 amino acids.

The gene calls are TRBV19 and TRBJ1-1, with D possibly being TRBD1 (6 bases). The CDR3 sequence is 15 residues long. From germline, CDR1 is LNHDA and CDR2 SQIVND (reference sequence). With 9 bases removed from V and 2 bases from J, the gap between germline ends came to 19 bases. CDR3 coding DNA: TGTGCCAGCTTATCCAAACAGGGAACAAACACTGAAGCTTTCTTT. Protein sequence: CASLSKQGTNTEAFF.

CDR3 bases: TGTGCCAGCAGCTTTTCCACGGCTGGGGCCAACGTCCTGACTTTC. Encoded protein: CASSFSTAGANVLTF. This chain joins TRBV7-3 and TRBJ2-6, with D unclear. From germline, CDR1 is SGHTA and CDR2 FQGTGA. The length of the CDR3 is 15 residues. V was pared by 3 bases and J by 2 bases, with 8 bases between.

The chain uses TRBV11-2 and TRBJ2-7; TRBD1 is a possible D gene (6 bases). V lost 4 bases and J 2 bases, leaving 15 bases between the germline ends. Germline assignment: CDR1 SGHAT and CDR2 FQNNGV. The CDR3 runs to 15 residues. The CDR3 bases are TGTGCCAGCAGCTACCGGGACATGAAAGCCTACGAGCAGTACTTC. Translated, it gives CASSYRDMKAYEQYF.

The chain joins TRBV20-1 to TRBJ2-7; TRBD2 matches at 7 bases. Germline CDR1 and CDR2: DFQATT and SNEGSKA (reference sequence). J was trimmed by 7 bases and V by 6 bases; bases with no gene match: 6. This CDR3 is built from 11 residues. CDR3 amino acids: CSAKLAREQYF. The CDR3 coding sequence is TGCAGTGCAAAACTAGCGCGGGAGCAGTACTTC.

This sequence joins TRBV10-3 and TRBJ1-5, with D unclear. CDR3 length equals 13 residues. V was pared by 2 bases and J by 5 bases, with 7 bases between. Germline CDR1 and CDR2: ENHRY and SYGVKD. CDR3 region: CAISEAEDQPQHF. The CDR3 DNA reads TGTGCCATCAGTGAGGCGGAGGATCAGCCCCAGCATTTT.

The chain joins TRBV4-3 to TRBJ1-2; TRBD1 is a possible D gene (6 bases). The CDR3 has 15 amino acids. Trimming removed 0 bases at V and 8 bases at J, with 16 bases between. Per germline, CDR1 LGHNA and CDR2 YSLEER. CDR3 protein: CASSQDQGRRGGYTF. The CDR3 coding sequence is TGCGCCAGCAGCCAAGATCAGGGGCGAAGAGGGGGCTACACCTTC.

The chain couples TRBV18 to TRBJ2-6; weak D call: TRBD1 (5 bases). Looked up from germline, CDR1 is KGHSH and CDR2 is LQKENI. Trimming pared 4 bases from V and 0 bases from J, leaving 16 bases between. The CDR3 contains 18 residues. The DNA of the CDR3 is TGTGCCAGCTCACTGGAGACAGTTTCCTCCTCTGGGGCCAACGTCCTGACTTTC. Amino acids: CASSLETVSSSGANVLTF.

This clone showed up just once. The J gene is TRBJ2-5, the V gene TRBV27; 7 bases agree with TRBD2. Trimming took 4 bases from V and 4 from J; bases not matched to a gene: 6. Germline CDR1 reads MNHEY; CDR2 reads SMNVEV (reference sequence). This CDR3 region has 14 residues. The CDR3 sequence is CASSSHGGLETQYF. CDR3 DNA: TGTGCCAGCAGTTCCCACGGGGGGTTAGAGACCCAGTACTTC.

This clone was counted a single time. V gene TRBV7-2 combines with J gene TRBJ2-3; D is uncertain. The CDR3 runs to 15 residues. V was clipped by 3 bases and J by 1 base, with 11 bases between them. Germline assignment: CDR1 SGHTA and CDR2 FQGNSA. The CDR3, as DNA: TGTGCCAGCAGCTTCTCGCCAGTGCGCACAGATACGCAGTATTTT. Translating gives CASSFSPVRTDTQYF.

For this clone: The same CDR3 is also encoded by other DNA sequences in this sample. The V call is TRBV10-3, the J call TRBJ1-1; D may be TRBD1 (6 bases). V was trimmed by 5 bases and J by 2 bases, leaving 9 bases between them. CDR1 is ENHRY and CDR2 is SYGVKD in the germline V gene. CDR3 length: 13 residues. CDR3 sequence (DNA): TGTGCCATCAGTAAACAGGGTAACACTGAAGCTTTCTTT. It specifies CAISKQGNTEAFF.